The 18 T cell receptor beta chains below come from one sample, sequenced in a study of regulatory T cells in long-lasting Graves disease. Time point denoted: newly diagnosed GD, antithyroid drugs for less than 3 months. The TCR library used RNA extracted from PBMCs. Construction of the TCR beta libraries employed iRepertoire HTBI primers in conjunction with Arm-PCR of CDR3 regions. TCRdb recomputed calls from the multiplex PCR reads with MiXCR, one row per CDR3 protein. The sample holds about 350,000 distinct CDR3 sequences, over 15% seen once. These sequences were also reported in another study, on T cells in Graves' hyperthyroidism and ophthalmopathy.

This specimen consisted of peripheral blood mononuclear cells (PBMCs), obtained at new diagnosis, from a patient treated with antithyroid drugs. All receptors come from a man aged 35 to 55 with Graves disease.

This clonotype has at least ten counts. The genes are TRBV7-8 and TRBJ1-5; D not resolved. The CDR3 runs to 12 residues. CDR1 and CDR2 from the germline V gene are SGHVS and FQNEAQ. Trimming removed 5 bases from V and 3 bases from J, with 5 bases in between. CDR3 amino acids: CASSTYNQPQHF. The CDR3 coding sequence is TGTGCCAGCAGCACCTACAATCAGCCCCAGCATTTT.

This clonotype has just a few counts. The chain employs TRBV5-1 and TRBJ2-7; D possibly corresponds to TRBD1 (5 bases). V shed 5 bases and J shed 0 bases, with 15 bases lying between them. This CDR3 comprises 15 residues. CDR1 and CDR2 (germline): SGHRS, YFSETQ. In nucleotides, the CDR3 is TGCGCCAGCAGAATCTCTACAGGTATCTCCTACGAGCAGTACTTC. It encodes CASRISTGISYEQYF.

This clonotype came up many times. V is TRBV28 and J is TRBJ2-1, with 9 bases fitting TRBD1. J was trimmed by 4 bases and V by 5 bases; bases with no gene match: 9. The CDR3 runs to 16 residues. CDR1 and CDR2 (germline): MDHEN, SYDVKM. The CDR3 spells CASSTPGQGGYNEQFF. The CDR3 DNA is TGTGCCAGCAGTACGCCGGGACAGGGAGGGTACAATGAGCAGTTCTTC.

This clonotype was seen ten or more times. V is TRBV28 and J is TRBJ1-2; TRBD1 is a possible D gene (5 bases). V was clipped by 8 bases and J by 8 bases, with 9 bases between them. The germline V gene has CDR1 MDHEN and CDR2 SYDVKM. This CDR3 has 10 residues. CDR3 amino acids: CASRRVGYTF. CDR3 coding DNA: TGTGCCAGCCGCAGGGTCGGCTACACCTTC.

The chain recombines TRBV5-1 with TRBJ2-7; weak D call: TRBD2 (6 bases). Trimming took off 3 bases at V and 0 bases at J, with 7 bases between the two ends. Germline lookup yields CDR1 SGHRS and CDR2 YFSETQ. There are 13 residues in the CDR3. The DNA for the CDR3 is TGCGCCAGCAGCTCGGGGGACTCCTACGAGCAGTACTTC. This sequence encodes CASSSGDSYEQYF.

The CDR3: CASSLDGRIYIPYEQYF. The DNA for the CDR3 is TGCGCCAGCAGCCTCGATGGGCGGATTTACATTCCCTACGAGCAGTACTTC. The chain employs TRBV4-3 and TRBJ2-7; D ambiguous. This CDR3 contains 17 residues. The germline gives CDR1 LGHNA, CDR2 YSLEER. The ends were cut back, 4 bases at V and 2 bases at J, with 21 bases in the middle.

The sample holds many counts of this clonotype. The V and J genes are TRBV18 and TRBJ2-3; unclear D gene. Trimming pared 6 bases from V and 0 bases from J, leaving 10 bases between. Germline CDR1 reads KGHSH; CDR2 reads LQKENI. The CDR3 length is 14 residues. The CDR3, as DNA: TGTGCCAGCTCCCTAGACCTGAGCACAGATACGCAGTATTTT. Amino acid sequence: CASSLDLSTDTQYF.

This clonotype has a count of ten or more. The chain links TRBV11-3 to TRBJ2-5, with D uncertain. There are 13 residues in the CDR3. Germline lookup yields CDR1 SGHNT and CDR2 YENEEA. The ends were cut back, 3 bases at V and 5 bases at J, with 10 bases in the middle. The CDR3 DNA reads as TGTGCCAGCAGCTTGTGGGGTGGGGAGACCCAGTACTTC. Amino acids: CASSLWGGETQYF.

This clonotype was recorded at least ten times. The chain combines TRBV5-1 with TRBJ2-3, with no clear D. The V and J ends lost 4 bases and 2 bases respectively, with 14 bases between them. Germline CDR1 reads SGHRS; CDR2 reads YFSETQ. The length of the CDR3 is 15 residues. CDR3 residues: CASSSLVQSTDTQYF. The DNA of the CDR3 is TGCGCCAGCAGCAGCCTTGTCCAATCCACAGATACGCAGTATTTT.

This clonotype was observed at least ten times. The chain carries TRBV11-1 and TRBJ2-7, with D unclear. The germline V gene encodes CDR1 SGHAT and CDR2 FQDESV (reference sequence). Trimming removed 4 bases from V and 3 bases from J, with 7 bases in between. CDR3 length: 12 residues. The CDR3 nucleotides are TGTGCCAGCAGCTCTGGATTCTACGAGCAGTACTTC. Protein sequence: CASSSGFYEQYF.

Many counts were recorded for this clonotype. The chain recombines TRBV11-2 with TRBJ2-5, with D perhaps matching TRBD1 (6 bases). The CDR3 is 15 amino acids. Trimming cost V 8 bases and J 0 bases, with 16 bases left between them. From germline, CDR1 is SGHAT and CDR2 FQNNGV. CDR3 nucleotides: TGTGCCAGCTCTCAGGGGCTCCCGTACCAAGAGACCCAGTACTTC. As protein: CASSQGLPYQETQYF.

The table lists this clonotype with many counts. J is TRBJ2-2 and V is TRBV5-1, with 7 bases identical to TRBD1. The CDR3 extends over 15 amino acids. Germline V lookup: CDR1 SGHRS, CDR2 YFSETQ. J was trimmed by 6 bases and V by 2 bases; bases with no gene match: 7. The DNA of the CDR3 is TGCGCCAGCAGCTTACGACAGGGTACGGCCGGGGAGCTGTTTTTT. Protein product: CASSLRQGTAGELFF.

The chain couples TRBV28 to TRBJ2-1, with 9 positions matching TRBD1. This CDR3 has 13 amino acids. With V trimmed by 6 bases and J by 10 bases, 7 bases remained unmatched. Germline CDR1 and CDR2: MDHEN and SYDVKM. CDR3 sequence (DNA): TGTGCCAGCAGCCAAAGGGACAGGGCGGAGCAGTTCTTC. Translation: CASSQRDRAEQFF.

This clonotype appeared many times. This chain connects TRBV9 to TRBJ2-4, with D uncertain. The CDR3 contains 13 residues. Trimming pared 1 base from V and 7 bases from J, leaving 9 bases between. Germline V lookup: CDR1 SGDLS, CDR2 YYNGEE. Here the CDR3 reads CASSVRPENIQYF. In DNA form, the CDR3 reads TGTGCCAGCAGCGTACGTCCAGAGAACATTCAGTACTTC.

This clonotype appeared many times. The rearrangement links TRBV10-3 to TRBJ1-5; TRBD1 aligns across 10 bases. CDR1 is ENHRY and CDR2 is SYGVKD in the germline V gene. The CDR3 runs to 14 residues. The J segment lost 2 bases and the V segment lost 9 bases, leaving 4 bases of the junction unmatched. CDR3 residues: CAIGTGVRNQPQHF. CDR3 nucleotide sequence: TGTGCCATAGGGACAGGGGTTCGCAATCAGCCCCAGCATTTT.

This rearrangement joins TRBV2 to TRBJ2-5; 12 bases line up with TRBD2. The CDR3 spans 14 residues. The germline gives CDR1 SNHLY, CDR2 FYNNEI. V was clipped by 7 bases and J by 5 bases; unmatched bases: 5. The CDR3 sequence: CASMPGTSGETQYF. CDR3 bases: TGTGCCAGCATGCCGGGGACTAGCGGGGAGACCCAGTACTTC.

In this sample, this clonotype turned up many times. The rearrangement joins TRBV24-1 to TRBJ2-1, with TRBD2 matching over 15 bases. CDR1 and CDR2 from the germline V gene are KGHDR and SFDVKD. This CDR3 is built from 16 residues. The junction had 5 bases not matched to a gene; V was cut back by 2 bases and J by 10 bases. The CDR3 loop is CATSDSGTSGGWEQFF. The CDR3, as DNA: TGTGCCACCAGTGATTCCGGGACTAGCGGGGGGTGGGAGCAGTTCTTC.

V is TRBV4-3 and J is TRBJ1-1; D perhaps matches TRBD1 (5 bases). The CDR3 has 16 residues. V gave up 3 bases and J gave up 0 bases, with 14 bases separating them. Germline-derived CDR1 and CDR2 are LGHNA and YSLEER. The CDR3 nucleotides are TGCGCCAGCAGCCAGGCGTGGGGCGATCTGAACACTGAAGCTTTCTTT. It translates to CASSQAWGDLNTEAFF.